This TCR beta chain was documented in a study of tumor-infiltrating lymphocytes in oesophageal squamous cell carcinoma. TCRdb ran MiXCR on the PCR reads and lists one entry per CDR3 protein. The repertoire includes more than 8,000 distinct CDR3 sequences, roughly 60% of them detected once, and less than 30% sits in the top ten. Germline assignment: CDR1 SGHAT and CDR2 FQDESV (reference sequence). The CDR3 is made up of 13 amino acids. Sequenced sample: esophageal tumor tissue. This chain uses TRBV11-1 with TRBJ2-6, with D possibly matching TRBD2 (5 bases). The J call is in doubt because the DNA end fits TRBJ2-7 better. The source is a female donor with esophageal squamous cell carcinoma. CDR3 region: CASSPSEGYEQYF. The CDR3 DNA is TGTGCCAGCAGCCCCTCTGAGGGCTACGAGCAGTACTTC.